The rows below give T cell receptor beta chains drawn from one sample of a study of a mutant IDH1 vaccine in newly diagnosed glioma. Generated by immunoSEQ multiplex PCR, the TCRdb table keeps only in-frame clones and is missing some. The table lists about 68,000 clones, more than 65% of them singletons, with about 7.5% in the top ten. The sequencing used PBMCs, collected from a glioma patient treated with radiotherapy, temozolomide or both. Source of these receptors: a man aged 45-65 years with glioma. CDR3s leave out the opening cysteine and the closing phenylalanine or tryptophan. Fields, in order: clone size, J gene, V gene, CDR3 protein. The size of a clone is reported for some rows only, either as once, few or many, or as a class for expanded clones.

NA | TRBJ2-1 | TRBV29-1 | SVEGGDYNEQF
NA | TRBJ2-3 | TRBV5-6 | ASTLGGLTDTQY
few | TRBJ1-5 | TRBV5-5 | ASSLWTGDNQPQH
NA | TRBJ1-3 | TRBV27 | ASSRTGFSGNTIY
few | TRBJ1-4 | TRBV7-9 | ASSGQDRADEKLF
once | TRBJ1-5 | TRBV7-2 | ASSLTGDRNQPQH
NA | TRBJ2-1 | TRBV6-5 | ASTRGNEQF
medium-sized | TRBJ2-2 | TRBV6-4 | ASSELAGDTGELF
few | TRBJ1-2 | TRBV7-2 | ASSLEGGDTRYT
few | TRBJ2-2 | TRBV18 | ASSPLTKARGGELF
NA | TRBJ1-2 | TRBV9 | ASGKRDPNYGYT
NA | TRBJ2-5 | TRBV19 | ASSIVGQYQETQY
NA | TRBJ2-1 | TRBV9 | ASSVAGARGFYNEQF
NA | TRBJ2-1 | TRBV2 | ASLALTSYNEQF
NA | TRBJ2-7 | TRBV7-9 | ASSNPDRAYEQY
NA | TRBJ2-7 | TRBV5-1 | ASSLEGTYEQY
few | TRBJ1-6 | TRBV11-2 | ASSFKGGGSPLH
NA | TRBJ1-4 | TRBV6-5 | ASSYGEKLF
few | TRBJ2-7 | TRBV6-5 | ASSYSQGLDEQY
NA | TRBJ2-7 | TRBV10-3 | AISRQGRLQY
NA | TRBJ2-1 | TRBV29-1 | SVAGRVSNNEQF
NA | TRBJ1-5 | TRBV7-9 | ASSLGQQPQH
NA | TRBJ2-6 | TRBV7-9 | ASGQGAGANVLT
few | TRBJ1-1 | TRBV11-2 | ASSLEGIGTEAF
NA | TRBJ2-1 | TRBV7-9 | ASSLVGGNEQF
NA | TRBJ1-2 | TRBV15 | ATSRDRNYGYT
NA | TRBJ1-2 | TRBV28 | ASSISGQGVYGYT
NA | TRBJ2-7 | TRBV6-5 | ASSSLNEQY
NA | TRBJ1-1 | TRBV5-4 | ASRGPNTEAF
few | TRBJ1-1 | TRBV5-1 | ASRDGTEAF
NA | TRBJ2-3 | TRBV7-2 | ASSYQTGVTDTQY
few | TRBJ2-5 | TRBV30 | AWSVPGSRETQY
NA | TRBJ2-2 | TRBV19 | APSGTGELF
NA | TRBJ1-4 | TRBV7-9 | ASSPQGAFSVANEKLF
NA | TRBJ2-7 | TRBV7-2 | ASRDSGVEQY
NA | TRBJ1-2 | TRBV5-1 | ASSPDRVGYGYT
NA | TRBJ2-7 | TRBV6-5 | ASSRGRTYEQY
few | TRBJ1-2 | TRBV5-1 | ASSSVNYGYT
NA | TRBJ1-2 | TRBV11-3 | ASSPQGGHPS
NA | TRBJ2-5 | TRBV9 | ASSFQGETQY
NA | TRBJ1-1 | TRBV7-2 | ASSSQGGNTEAF
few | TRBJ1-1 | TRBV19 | ASSATGTGGAEAF
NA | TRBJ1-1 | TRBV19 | ASQGGASGTEAF
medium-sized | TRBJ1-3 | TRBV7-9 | ASSLRQGNTIY
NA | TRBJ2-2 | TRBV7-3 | ASSLSALRNTGELF
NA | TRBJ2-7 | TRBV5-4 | ASSWALGEQY
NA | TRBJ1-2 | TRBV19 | ASRLRTANYGYT
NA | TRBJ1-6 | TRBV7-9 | ASSPPLGDPLH
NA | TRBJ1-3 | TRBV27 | ASSLSEGANGNTIY
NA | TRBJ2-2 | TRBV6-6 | ASTSVQRNTGELF
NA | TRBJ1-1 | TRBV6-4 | ASPRDRGQNTEAF
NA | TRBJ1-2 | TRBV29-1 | SVATGDGYT
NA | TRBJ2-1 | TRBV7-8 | ASSPIGNEQF